This TCR beta chain was observed in a study of response to subunit inactivated influenza vaccine. Ten or more counts support this clonotype. No antigen is known for it. V was cut by 4 bases and J by 8 bases, with 11 bases left in between. The length of the CDR3 is 12 residues. Germline V CDR1 and CDR2: SEHNR, FQNEAQ (reference sequence). TCRdb independently ran MiXCR on the RT-PCR reads; one entry per CDR3 protein. The table has almost 600,000 distinct CDR3 sequences, roughly 15% seen once; the top ten hold 11%. Study-wide points: T cells newly recruited by each seasonal influenza vaccination are few, the authors suggested.

This rearrangement joins TRBV7-9 to TRBJ1-2; possible D gene TRBD1, 6 bases. The specimen was PBMCs from blood, collected about 11 days after vaccination. This clonotype was obtained from a man aged 50 to 60 who received an inactivated influenza vaccine. The CDR3 is CASSSQGFGYTF. CDR3 nucleotide sequence: TGTGCCAGCAGCTCACAGGGTTTCGGCTACACCTTC.